Listed here are 11 T cell receptor beta chains from one sample, sequenced in a study of shared clonotypes between healthy human individuals (dated by TCRdb to about 2020). Library prep was done by the immunoSEQ multiplex PCR assay. What TCRdb holds here is the immuneACCESS table cut down to in-frame rearrangements. Part of the clones is not present; checked against another copy, under half of the missing clones reflect an unresolved V gene, and the others are unexplained. Counted in this sample were some 2 million clones; approximately 94% of them appeared once. Of the sample, around 1% falls within the top ten clones. CD8 naive samples were obtained by positive selection for CCR7 among CD45RO-negative cells, yielding a CD45RA+CCR7+ population from which TemRA cells were excluded. The sample taken for sequencing was naive CD8+ T cells sorted from blood. What this sample's cell subset or site label stands for: CD45RA+CCR7+. These receptors originate from a man between 18 and 29 years old in good health.

The CDR3 region is CASSEFSPGRGETQYF. The DNA of the CDR3 is TGTGCCAGCAGTGAATTCAGTCCAGGGAGAGGAGAGACCCAGTACTTC. V usage is TRBV25-1 and J usage is TRBJ2-5; D might be TRBD1 or TRBD2, each matching 5 bases. The V and J ends lost 1 base and 4 bases respectively, with 16 bases between them. Germline CDR1 MGHDK, CDR2 SYGVNS. There are 16 residues in the CDR3. Looking up the rest from reference TRBV25-1 and TRBJ2-5 gives the full variable domain: EADIYQTPRYLVIGTGKKITLECSQTMGHDKMYWYQQDPGMELHLIHYSYGVNSTEKGDLSSESTVSRIRTEHFPLTLESARPSHTSQYLCASSEFSPGRGETQYFGPGTRLLVL.

The J gene is TRBJ2-1, the V gene TRBV6-5, with 8 positions matching TRBD2. Trimming at V came to 6 bases and at J to 7 bases, leaving 2 bases not matched to a gene. The CDR3 is 12 amino acids. CDR1 MNHEY and CDR2 SVGAGI come from the germline V gene. The CDR3 region is CASRASGNEQFF. CDR3 nucleotides: TGTGCCAGCAGAGCTAGCGGGAATGAGCAGTTCTTC.

V is TRBV2 and J is TRBJ1-4; 7 nucleotides agree with TRBD1. This CDR3 is 16 amino acids long. The germline CDR1 and CDR2 sequences are SNHLY and FYNNEI. The trim removed 0 bases at V and 8 bases at J, leaving 9 bases unmatched. CDR3 protein: CASSEALEGAREKLFF. CDR3 DNA: TGTGCCAGCAGTGAAGCGCTAGAGGGGGCTCGGGAAAAACTGTTTTTT.

The CDR3 protein is CASSLEGTSGSVAWETQYF. CDR3 coding DNA: TGTGCCAGCAGCTTAGAAGGGACTAGCGGGAGTGTCGCTTGGGAGACCCAGTACTTC. The V call is TRBV11-3, the J call TRBJ2-5, with 14 bases fitting TRBD2. After removal of 0 bases from V and 5 bases from J, the junction contained 11 bases not matched to a gene. The germline gives CDR1 SGHNT, CDR2 YENEEA. The length of the CDR3 is 19 residues.

This CDR3 is CASSVGDSLREQYF. The CDR3 DNA follows: TGTGCCAGCAGCGTAGGGGATAGCCTGCGAGAGCAGTACTTC. The genes are TRBV9 and TRBJ2-7, with unresolved D. In germline, CDR1 is SGDLS, CDR2 YYNGEE. CDR3 length equals 14 residues. V lost 0 bases, J lost 7 bases, and 14 bases lay in between.

The V and J genes are TRBV23-1 and TRBJ1-1, with no clear D. TRBV23-1 is reported as an ORF; its role is uncertain. V lost 0 bases and J 1 base, leaving 15 bases between the germline ends. The CDR3 extends over 17 amino acids. The CDR3: CASSQSAAGRRNTEAFF. CDR3 DNA sequence: TGCGCCAGCAGTCAATCAGCCGCGGGTAGAAGGAACACTGAAGCTTTCTTT.

The chain recombines TRBV11-2 with TRBJ2-7; D is tentatively TRBD1 or TRBD2 (5 bases each). CDR1 SGHAT and CDR2 FQNNGV come from the germline V gene. This CDR3 has 13 residues. The germline V and J ends were trimmed by 5 bases and 6 bases, with 14 bases remaining between them. The CDR3 loop reads CASSPTVGGEQYF. CDR3 in DNA: TGTGCCAGCAGCCCAACCGTTGGGGGCGAGCAGTACTTC.

In regard to this clone: The same CDR3 can be traced to other DNA sequences in this sample. This chain joins TRBV9 and TRBJ2-5; no clear D gene. The germline V gene encodes CDR1 SGDLS and CDR2 YYNGEE. V was clipped by 0 bases and J by 4 bases, with 7 bases between them. The CDR3 has 13 residues. CDR3 in amino acids: CASSVVTGETQYF. CDR3 DNA sequence: TGTGCCAGCAGCGTAGTTACGGGAGAGACCCAGTACTTC.

The chain couples TRBV2 to TRBJ2-1; 7 nucleotides align to TRBD2. V lost 7 bases, J lost 2 bases, and 11 bases stayed unmatched. CDR3 length: 16 amino acids. CDR1 and CDR2 from the germline V gene are SNHLY and FYNNEI. In DNA, the CDR3 is TGTGCCAGCATTCTGAGCGGGGAGGGACCCTACAATGAGCAGTTCTTC. The encoded protein is CASILSGEGPYNEQFF.

Points on this clone: This same CDR3 is encoded by further DNA sequences in the sample. The genes are TRBV7-9 and TRBJ2-7; tentatively, D is TRBD2 (6 bases). The V end was cut by 1 base, the J end by 2 bases, with 9 bases between. Germline V gene sequence: CDR1 SEHNR, CDR2 FQNEAQ (reference sequence). The CDR3 is made up of 14 amino acids. The CDR3 here is CASSLDGSPYEQYF. The CDR3, as DNA: TGTGCCAGCAGCTTAGACGGGAGTCCCTACGAGCAGTACTTC.

This chain uses TRBV27 with TRBJ1-1, with D perhaps TRBD1 (6 bases). CDR1 is MNHEY and CDR2 is SMNVEV in the germline V gene (reference sequence). There are 16 residues in the CDR3. The V gene lost 5 bases and the J gene lost 0 bases, with 16 bases spanning the gap. CDR3 bases: TGTGCCAGCAGTACAATACCGGGACACCTGAACACTGAAGCTTTCTTT. Translating gives CASSTIPGHLNTEAFF.